This entry lists 18 T cell receptor beta chains sequenced from one sample in a study of shared clonotypes between healthy human individuals (dated by TCRdb to the early 2020s). Receptor amplification or capture employed the immunoSEQ multiplex PCR assay. The source is immuneACCESS, and TCRdb retained only in-frame sequences with V and J called. Part of the clones is not carried over; for the studies checked, unresolved V genes explain less than half of this, and the remainder is unexplained. The sample data list roughly 490,000 clones, and about 80% of these were observed just once. The ten largest clones represent more than 10% of the sample. Sequencing was done on a sample of PBMCs. These receptors were collected from a woman in her forties in good health. Some clones in this sample may be carry-over from other donors' samples.

The CDR3 bases are TGTGCCAGCTGCGACGGGAGGGCCCGCACAGATACGCAGTATTTT. Protein product: CASCDGRARTDTQYF. V and J are TRBV7-8 and TRBJ2-3; TRBD2 matches 8 bases. Trimming cost V 8 bases and J 1 base; bases outside gene matches: 8. Germline assignment: CDR1 SGHVS and CDR2 FQNEAQ. CDR3 size: 15 residues.

This clone appeared a single time. This chain joins TRBV30 and TRBJ1-1; 9 bases agree with TRBD1. This CDR3 has 16 residues. Germline CDR1 reads GTSNPN; CDR2 reads SVGIG (reference sequence). Trimming removed 1 base from V and 6 bases from J; junction bases left unmatched: 12. The CDR3 here is CAWSAQAPGQGSEAFF. As DNA, the CDR3 is TGTGCCTGGAGTGCGCAGGCACCGGGACAGGGCTCTGAAGCTTTCTTT.

The chain recombines TRBV6-5 with TRBJ1-1; possible D gene TRBD1, 6 bases. V shed 6 bases and J shed 0 bases, with 11 bases lying between them. The germline gives CDR1 MNHEY, CDR2 SVGAGI. The CDR3 runs to 14 residues. This CDR3 is CASSKQGLNTEAFF. DNA for the CDR3: TGTGCCAGCAGCAAACAGGGCTTGAACACTGAAGCTTTCTTT.

The chain employs TRBV21-1 and TRBJ1-1. TRBV21-1 is assigned pseudogene status. This CDR3 contains 16 residues. CDR3 nucleotides: TGTGCCAGCAGCCAGGAGGACGGGGAATATAGGACTGAAGCTTTCTTT. It translates to CASSQEDGEYRTEAFF.

The chain links TRBV6-5 to TRBJ2-7, with D perhaps matching TRBD2 (6 bases). This CDR3 region has 15 residues. Germline assignment: CDR1 MNHEY and CDR2 SVGAGI. Trimming removed 10 bases from V and 3 bases from J, with 22 bases in between. As DNA, the CDR3 is TGTGCCACCCCACCCTGGCGGGACGGAGACTACGAGCAGTACTTC. It encodes CATPPWRDGDYEQYF.

CDR3 sequence reads: CASSPLREGQPQHF. The CDR3 region has the DNA TGTGCCAGCTCACCACTCAGGGAAGGGCAGCCCCAGCATTTT. This chain joins TRBV18 and TRBJ1-5; possibly TRBD1 for D (5 bases). With 1 base removed from V and 7 bases from J, the gap between germline ends came to 11 bases. The CDR3 sequence is 14 residues long. Germline CDR1 reads KGHSH; CDR2 reads LQKENI.

The J gene is TRBJ2-7, the V gene TRBV15; D is perhaps TRBD1 or TRBD2 (6 bases each). Germline CDR1 is LNHNV and CDR2 is YYDKDF (reference sequence). The CDR3 has 15 residues. V lost 5 bases to trimming and J lost 2 bases, with 16 bases between them. The CDR3 spells CATSRGWGAAYEQYF. The CDR3 DNA reads TGTGCCACCAGCCGGGGATGGGGGGCCGCCTACGAGCAGTACTTC.

The chain combines TRBV7-2 with TRBJ2-7; 7 positions match TRBD2. This CDR3 spans 16 amino acids. V was clipped by 1 base and J by 5 bases; unmatched bases: 11. CDR1 is SGHTA, CDR2 FQGNSA, per germline. Written as DNA, the CDR3 is TGTGCCAGCAGCTTAGTTTCTCGCGGGAGAAGCGACGAGCAGTACTTC. It specifies CASSLVSRGRSDEQYF.

The CDR3 sequence: CASTWGTSGSNEQFF. CDR3 DNA sequence: TGTGCCAGCACCTGGGGGACTAGCGGGAGTAATGAGCAGTTCTTC. The rearrangement uses TRBV2 and TRBJ2-1; TRBD2 matches at 14 bases. The CDR3 sequence is 15 residues long. J was trimmed by 7 bases and V by 7 bases; bases with no gene match: 6. Germline V gene lookup returns CDR1 SNHLY and CDR2 FYNNEI.

About this clone: In the same sample, other DNA sequences code for this CDR3. The chain has TRBV7-9 and TRBJ1-1, with no clear D. The CDR3 has 13 amino acids. The V gene lost 1 base and the J gene lost 1 base, with 4 bases spanning the gap. CDR1 is SEHNR, CDR2 FQNEAQ, per germline (reference sequence). In nucleotides, the CDR3 is TGTGCCAGCAGCTTAGAACAGAACACTGAAGCTTTCTTT. It translates to CASSLEQNTEAFF.

This clone has a single count. This sequence joins TRBV28 and TRBJ2-7; TRBD2 matches 8 bases. CDR3 length: 15 amino acids. Losses at the gene ends were 3 bases for V and 3 bases for J; bases not matched to a gene: 7. Germline CDR1 and CDR2: MDHEN and SYDVKM. This CDR3 is CASSFGGRKYYEQYF. The CDR3 DNA reads as TGTGCCAGCAGTTTCGGCGGGAGGAAATACTACGAGCAGTACTTC.

V is TRBV25-1 and J is TRBJ2-1; D remains ambiguous. The germline CDR1 and CDR2 sequences are MGHDK and SYGVNS. CDR3 length equals 15 residues. The germline V and J ends were trimmed by 5 bases and 3 bases, with 14 bases remaining between them. The CDR3 DNA reads TGTGCCAGCAGTAGGTTCGCAGAGTTCTACAATGAGCAGTTCTTC. It specifies CASSRFAEFYNEQFF.

J is TRBJ2-5 and V is TRBV25-1, with 11 positions matching TRBD1. CDR3 length: 17 amino acids. Germline V gene lookup returns CDR1 MGHDK and CDR2 SYGVNS. J gave up 1 base and V 2 bases, and 6 bases lay outside the gene matches. This chain's CDR3 is CASSEGSGTGGQETQYF. The DNA of the CDR3 is TGTGCCAGCAGTGAAGGGTCCGGGACAGGGGGCCAAGAGACCCAGTACTTC. Full variable domain (outside the CDR3, taken from reference TRBV25-1 and TRBJ2-5): EADIYQTPRYLVIGTGKKITLECSQTMGHDKMYWYQQDPGMELHLIHYSYGVNSTEKGDLSSESTVSRIRTEHFPLTLESARPSHTSQYLCASSEGSGTGGQETQYFGPGTRLLVL.

This clone was seen only a few times. This chain uses TRBV5-1 with TRBJ2-3; D is uncertain. Germline V gene lookup returns CDR1 SGHRS and CDR2 YFSETQ. V lost 0 bases to trimming and J lost 0 bases, with 8 bases between them. The length of the CDR3 is 15 residues. Here the CDR3 DNA reads TGCGCCAGCAGCTTGGCCACTGCCAGCACAGATACGCAGTATTTT. Residues: CASSLATASTDTQYF.

This clone has a handful of counts. The chain is built from TRBV6-1 and TRBJ2-2; 8 bases align to TRBD2. CDR1 and CDR2 from the germline V gene are MNHNS and SASEGT. The CDR3 spans 15 residues. The V gene end was trimmed by 7 bases and the J gene end by 4 bases; junction bases not matched to a gene: 8. The CDR3 DNA sequence: TGTGCCAGCAATGAGGCGGGAGGTAGCACCGGGGAGCTGTTTTTT. This codes for CASNEAGGSTGELFF.

V and J are TRBV5-1 and TRBJ2-6; D call uncertain. V dropped 4 bases and J dropped 0 bases, with 11 bases sitting between them. CDR1 is SGHRS and CDR2 is YFSETQ in the germline V gene. The CDR3 sequence is 16 residues long. The CDR3 DNA is TGCGCCAGCAGCCCCCAGGTAAACTCTGGGGCCAACGTCCTGACTTTC. Protein sequence: CASSPQVNSGANVLTF.

This sequence joins TRBV10-3 and TRBJ1-2; D is ambiguous. This CDR3 comprises 15 residues. Trimming removed 3 bases at V and 7 bases at J, with 18 bases between. Per germline, CDR1 ENHRY and CDR2 SYGVKD. CDR3 loop: CAISERSLENSGYTF. CDR3 nucleotide sequence: TGTGCCATCAGTGAACGGTCTCTAGAGAATTCTGGCTACACCTTC.

J is TRBJ2-3 and V is TRBV28; 7 nucleotides line up with TRBD2. With 1 base clipped from V and 6 bases from J, the junction kept 16 bases outside the gene matches. This CDR3 is 18 amino acids long. Germline V gene sequence: CDR1 MDHEN, CDR2 SYDVKM. The CDR3 loop reads CASSLFDPLAAEADTQYF. The CDR3 nucleotides are TGTGCCAGCAGTTTATTTGACCCCCTAGCGGCCGAGGCGGATACGCAGTATTTT.